This T cell receptor (beta chain) came from a study of blood T cell repertoires in COVID-19. Looking at the study overall: Sources were T cells, B-cell-depleted T cells, or PBMCs; the material itself was cDNA or gDNA.

Germline loops: CDR1 GTSNPN, CDR2 SVGIG (reference sequence). The CDR3 totals 18 residues. Between the trimmed V and J ends, which lost 2 bases and 4 bases, there was a span of 24 bases. Per the original methods: Amplification with reference gene primers provided the estimates of nucleated cell counts. TCRdb's copy holds only in-frame clones and misses some; the assay was immunoSEQ multiplex PCR. From that table come the V and J calls and clone size; the DNA was used to work out D and trimming. The data contain fewer than 150,000 clones, 84% of them singletons. This clonotype was sampled from a human donor in a cohort sampled during active COVID-19. The chain combines TRBV30 with TRBJ1-5; possible D gene TRBD1, 6 bases. The specimen sequenced was peripheral blood. CDR3 loop: CAWSSSGGASRGNQPQHF. Written as DNA, the CDR3 is TGTGCCTGGAGTAGCTCGGGGGGCGCGAGTAGGGGGAATCAGCCCCAGCATTTT.